This TCR beta chain emerged from a study of T cells after yellow fever vaccination. Study at large: Preparation of the low-cell-number fractions used SMART-Seq v4 Ultra Low Input. Study outcomes and limitations: Booster sampling recovered most clones from primary vaccination (96% CD4, around 88% CD8). One caveat is that FACS-sorted repertoires could contain abundant clonotypes contaminating from the bulk population.

A 5'RACE template-switching step, the method used to make TCR cDNA, added a universal primer site and UMIs. MiXCR was run by TCRdb on the 5' RACE reads, yielding one entry per CDR3 protein. The sample yields some 560,000 distinct CDR3 sequences, 17% seen once. Note on this clonotype: Its antigen is still unknown.

This CDR3 is built from 14 residues. The V gene's germline CDR1 is LGHDT and CDR2 YNNKEL (reference sequence). The V gene lost 4 bases and the J gene lost 9 bases, with 13 bases spanning the gap. This sequence joins TRBV3-1 and TRBJ1-6; tentative D call: TRBD1 (6 bases). Sequencing was performed on PBMCs, taken less than 6 days after the first yellow fever vaccination. This clonotype was sampled from a man aged 18 to 30 who received the YFV17D yellow fever vaccine. The CDR3 DNA follows: TGTGCCAGCAGCCTACAGGGCCAAGTTTCACCCCTCCACTTT. This sequence encodes CASSLQGQVSPLHF.